These T cell receptor beta chains were read from a single sample in a study of post-analysis software for immune sequencing data. TCRdb called the PCR reads again in MiXCR, with one record for every CDR3 protein. The sample lists 400,000 to 500,000 distinct CDR3 sequences, about 39% occurring once. The sequenced material came from blood. The receptors shown here come from a girl aged 2 to 9 with multiple sclerosis. Both conserved end residues are trimmed from each CDR3.

v_call	cdr3_aa
TRBV29-1	SVLGQGLSYGYT
TRBV4-3	ASSQITGGAVGYT
TRBV2	ASSERGTEAF
TRBV20-1	SARDHLGTSGSTDTQY
TRBV29-1	SALAGATDNEQF
TRBV7-2	ASSSTNGPGQGAT
TRBV5-6	ASSLGPQLGTEAF
TRBV29-1	SVEPGQGEWEAF
TRBV28	ASRVGYQPQH
TRBV9	ASSLNRGGSTDTQY
TRBV21-1	ASSHFNIRDSKEQPQH
TRBV28	ASTVRHYNEQF
TRBV28	ATSNSPLH